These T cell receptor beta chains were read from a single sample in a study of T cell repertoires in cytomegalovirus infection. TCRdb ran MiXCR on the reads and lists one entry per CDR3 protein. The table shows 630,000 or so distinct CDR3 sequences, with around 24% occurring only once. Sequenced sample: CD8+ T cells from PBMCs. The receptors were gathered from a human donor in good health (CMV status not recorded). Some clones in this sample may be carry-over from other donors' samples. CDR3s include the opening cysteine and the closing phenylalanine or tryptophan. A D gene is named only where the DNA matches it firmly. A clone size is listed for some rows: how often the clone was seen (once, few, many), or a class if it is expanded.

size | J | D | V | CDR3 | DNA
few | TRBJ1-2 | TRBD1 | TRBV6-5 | CASSYTPGQWINGYTF | TGTGCCAGCAGTTACACTCCGGGACAGTGGATCAATGGCTACACCTTC
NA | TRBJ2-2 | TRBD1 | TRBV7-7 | CASSSLDRGLIGELFF | TGTGCTAGCAGTTCCCTGGACAGGGGGCTCATCGGGGAGCTGTTTTTT
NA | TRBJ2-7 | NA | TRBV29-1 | CSGRDTTTHEQYF | TGCAGCGGAAGGGACACCACCACCCACGAGCAGTACTTC
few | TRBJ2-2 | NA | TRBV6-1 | CASSFSREQNTGELFF | TGTGCCAGCAGCTTCTCCCGGGAGCAGAACACCGGGGAGCTGTTTTTT
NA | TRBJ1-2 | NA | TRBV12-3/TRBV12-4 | CASSTSPGGGRGYTF | TGTGCCAGCAGTACCAGTCCAGGCGGGGGCCGTGGCTACACCTTC
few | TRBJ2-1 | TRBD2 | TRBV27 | CASSFPKSGGSYNEQFF | TGTGCCAGCAGTTTCCCAAAAAGCGGGGGGTCATACAATGAGCAGTTCTTC
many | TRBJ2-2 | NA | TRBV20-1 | CSARDHGRLNTGELFF | TGCAGTGCTAGAGATCACGGTCGTTTGAACACCGGGGAGCTGTTTTTT
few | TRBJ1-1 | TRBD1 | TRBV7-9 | CASSQTGGWAEAFF | TGTGCCAGCAGCCAGACAGGGGGTTGGGCTGAAGCTTTCTTT
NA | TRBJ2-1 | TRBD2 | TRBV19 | CASSIAGVSYNEQFF | TGTGCCAGTAGTATTGCGGGGGTATCCTACAATGAGCAGTTCTTC
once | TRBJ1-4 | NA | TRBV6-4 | CASSGGPASATNEKLFF | TGTGCCAGCAGTGGAGGCCCAGCTTCTGCAACTAATGAAAAACTGTTTTTT
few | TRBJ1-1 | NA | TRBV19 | CASSIMVGSEAFF | TGTGCCAGTAGTATAATGGTAGGAAGTGAAGCTTTCTTT
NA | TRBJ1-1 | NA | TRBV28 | CASSSEGGGTEAFF | TGTGCCAGCAGTTCAGAGGGGGGCGGGACTGAAGCTTTCTTT
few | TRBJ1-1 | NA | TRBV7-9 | CASQQPGHLNTEAFF | TGTGCCAGCCAGCAACCGGGACACTTGAACACTGAAGCTTTCTTT
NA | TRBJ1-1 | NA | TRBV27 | CASRYGVMNTEAFF | TGTGCCTCCAGATACGGGGTTATGAACACTGAAGCTTTCTTT